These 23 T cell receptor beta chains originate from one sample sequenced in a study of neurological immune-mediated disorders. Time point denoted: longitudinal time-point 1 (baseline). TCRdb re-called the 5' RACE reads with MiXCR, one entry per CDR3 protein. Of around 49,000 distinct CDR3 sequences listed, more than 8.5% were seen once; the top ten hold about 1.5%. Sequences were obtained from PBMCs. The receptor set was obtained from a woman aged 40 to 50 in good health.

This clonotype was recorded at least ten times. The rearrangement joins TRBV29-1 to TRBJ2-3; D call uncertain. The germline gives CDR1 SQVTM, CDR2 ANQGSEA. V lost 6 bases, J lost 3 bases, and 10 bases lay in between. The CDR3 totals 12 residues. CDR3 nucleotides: TGCAGCGTCGTCGACATAACAGATACGCAGTATTTT. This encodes CSVVDITDTQYF.

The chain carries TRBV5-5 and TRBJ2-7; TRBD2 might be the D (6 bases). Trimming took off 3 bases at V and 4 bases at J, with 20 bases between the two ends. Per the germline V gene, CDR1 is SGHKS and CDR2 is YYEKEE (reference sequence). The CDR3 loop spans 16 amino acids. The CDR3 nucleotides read TGTGCCAGCAGCTCCGGGACTCTGGGGCCATTTTACGAGCAGTACTTC. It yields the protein CASSSGTLGPFYEQYF.

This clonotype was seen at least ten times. The CDR3 DNA reads as TGTGCCAGCTCGGGGGCCGGCTACGAGCAGTACTTC. Residues: CASSGAGYEQYF. The chain has TRBV18 and TRBJ2-7; tentatively, D is TRBD1 (6 bases). The CDR3 spans 12 residues. The V end lost 6 bases, the J end lost 3 bases, and 9 bases lay between the germline ends. Per germline, CDR1 KGHSH and CDR2 LQKENI.

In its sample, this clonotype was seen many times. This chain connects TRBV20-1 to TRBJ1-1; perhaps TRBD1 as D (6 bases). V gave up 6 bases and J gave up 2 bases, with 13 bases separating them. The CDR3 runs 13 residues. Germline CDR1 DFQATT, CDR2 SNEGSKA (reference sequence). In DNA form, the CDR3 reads TGCAGTGCCCCCGGGGGCATTAACACTGAAGCTTTCTTT. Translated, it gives CSAPGGINTEAFF.

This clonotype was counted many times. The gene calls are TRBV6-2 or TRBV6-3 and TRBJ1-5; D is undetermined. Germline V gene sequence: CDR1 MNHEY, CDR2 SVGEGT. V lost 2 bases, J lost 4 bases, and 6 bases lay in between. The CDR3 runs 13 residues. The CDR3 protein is CASSYVPNQPQHF. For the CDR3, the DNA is TGTGCCAGCAGTTACGTCCCGAATCAGCCCCAGCATTTT.

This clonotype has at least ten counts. The CDR3 loop is CASGGALYGYTF. As DNA, the CDR3 is TGTGCCAGCGGGGGAGCCCTCTATGGCTACACCTTC. The chain carries TRBV6-2 or TRBV6-3 and TRBJ1-2; a possible D gene is TRBD1 (5 bases). The germline V gene encodes CDR1 MNHEY and CDR2 SVGEGT. Trimming took off 8 bases at V and 4 bases at J, with 11 bases between the two ends. CDR3 length equals 12 residues.

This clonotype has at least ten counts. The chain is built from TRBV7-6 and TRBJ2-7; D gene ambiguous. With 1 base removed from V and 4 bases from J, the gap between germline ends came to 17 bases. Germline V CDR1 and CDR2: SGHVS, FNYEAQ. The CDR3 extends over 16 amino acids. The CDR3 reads CASSLGTYRVHYEQYF. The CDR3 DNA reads TGTGCCAGCAGCTTAGGGACCTACCGGGTCCATTACGAGCAGTACTTC.

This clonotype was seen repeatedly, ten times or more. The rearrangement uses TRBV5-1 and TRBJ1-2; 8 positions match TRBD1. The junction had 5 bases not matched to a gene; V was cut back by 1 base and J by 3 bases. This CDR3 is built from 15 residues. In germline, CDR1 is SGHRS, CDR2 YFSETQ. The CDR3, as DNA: TGCGCCAGCAGCTTGCGGACAGGGCTGGACTATGGCTACACCTTC. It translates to CASSLRTGLDYGYTF.

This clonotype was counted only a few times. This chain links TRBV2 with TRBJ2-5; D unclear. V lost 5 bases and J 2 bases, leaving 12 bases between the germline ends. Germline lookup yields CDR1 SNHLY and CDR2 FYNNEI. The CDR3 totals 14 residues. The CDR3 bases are TGTGCCAGCAGTCCCTATGTGCCTCAAGAGACCCAGTACTTC. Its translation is CASSPYVPQETQYF.

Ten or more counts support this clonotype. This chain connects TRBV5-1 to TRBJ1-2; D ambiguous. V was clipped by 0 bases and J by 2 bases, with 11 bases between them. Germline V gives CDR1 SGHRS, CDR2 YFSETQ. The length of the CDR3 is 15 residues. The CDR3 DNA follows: TGCGCCAGCAGCTTGGCCGTCGACGGGAACTATGGCTACACCTTC. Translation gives CASSLAVDGNYGYTF.

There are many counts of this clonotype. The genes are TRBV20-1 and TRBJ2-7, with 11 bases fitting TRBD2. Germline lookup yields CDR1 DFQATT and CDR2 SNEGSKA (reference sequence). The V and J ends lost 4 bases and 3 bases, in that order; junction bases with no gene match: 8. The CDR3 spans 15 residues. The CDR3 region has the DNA TGCAGTGCTAAGATGGCGCTAGCGGGAGGCTACGAGCAGTACTTC. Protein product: CSAKMALAGGYEQYF.

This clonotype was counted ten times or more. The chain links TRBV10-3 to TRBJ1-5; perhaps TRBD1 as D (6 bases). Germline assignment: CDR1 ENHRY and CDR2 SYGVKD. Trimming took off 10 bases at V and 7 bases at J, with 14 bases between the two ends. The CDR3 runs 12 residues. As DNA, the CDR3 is TGTGCCACCAGGACAGTGGGACAGCCCCAGCATTTT. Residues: CATRTVGQPQHF.

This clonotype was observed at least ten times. The CDR3 loop is CASSSSPTGNTGELFF. DNA for the CDR3: TGTGCCAGCAGTTCAAGCCCCACAGGGAACACCGGGGAGCTGTTTTTT. The rearrangement links TRBV14 to TRBJ2-2; perhaps TRBD1 as D (5 bases). The CDR3 runs 16 residues. V was shortened by 6 bases and J by 1 base, with 15 bases between the two germline ends. The germline CDR1 and CDR2 sequences are SGHDN and FVKESK.

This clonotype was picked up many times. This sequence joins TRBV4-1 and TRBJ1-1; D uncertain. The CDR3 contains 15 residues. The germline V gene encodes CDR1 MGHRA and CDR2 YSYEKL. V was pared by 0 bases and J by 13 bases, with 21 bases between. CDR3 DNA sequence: TGCGCCAGCAGCCAAGATCTTAGGGAAGAGATGAGGAGTTTCTTT. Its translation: CASSQDLREEMRSFF.

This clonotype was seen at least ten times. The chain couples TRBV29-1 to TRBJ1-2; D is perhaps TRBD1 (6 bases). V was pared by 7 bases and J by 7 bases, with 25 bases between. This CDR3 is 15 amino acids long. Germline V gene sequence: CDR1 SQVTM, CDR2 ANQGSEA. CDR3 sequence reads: CSAAGATDQGGGYTF. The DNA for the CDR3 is TGCAGCGCTGCAGGGGCGACGGATCAGGGAGGTGGCTACACCTTC.

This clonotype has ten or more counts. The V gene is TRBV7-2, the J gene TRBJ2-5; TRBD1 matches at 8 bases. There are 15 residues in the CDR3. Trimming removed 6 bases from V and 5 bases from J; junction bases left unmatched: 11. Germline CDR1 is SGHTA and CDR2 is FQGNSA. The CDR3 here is CASSPDRGSWETQYF. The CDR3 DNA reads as TGTGCCAGCAGTCCAGACAGGGGATCGTGGGAGACCCAGTACTTC.

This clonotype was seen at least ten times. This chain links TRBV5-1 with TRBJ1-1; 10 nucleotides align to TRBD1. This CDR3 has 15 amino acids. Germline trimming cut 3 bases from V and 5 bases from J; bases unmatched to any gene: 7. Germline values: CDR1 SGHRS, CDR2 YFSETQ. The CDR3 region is CASSSGTGAGTEAFF. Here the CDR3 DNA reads TGCGCCAGCAGCTCCGGGACAGGGGCAGGGACTGAAGCTTTCTTT.

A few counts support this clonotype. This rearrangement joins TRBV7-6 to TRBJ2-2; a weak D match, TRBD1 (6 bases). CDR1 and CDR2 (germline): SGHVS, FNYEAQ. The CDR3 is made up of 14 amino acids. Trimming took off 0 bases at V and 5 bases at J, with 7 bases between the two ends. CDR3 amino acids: CASSLAGQTGELFF. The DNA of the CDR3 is TGTGCCAGCAGCTTAGCGGGACAAACCGGGGAGCTGTTTTTT.

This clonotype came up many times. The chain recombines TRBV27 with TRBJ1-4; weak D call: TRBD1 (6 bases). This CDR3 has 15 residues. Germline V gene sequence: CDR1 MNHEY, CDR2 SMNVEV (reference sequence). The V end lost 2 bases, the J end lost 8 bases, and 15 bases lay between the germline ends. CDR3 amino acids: CASSLVDRLGEKLFF. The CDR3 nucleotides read TGTGCCAGCAGTTTAGTAGACAGGCTTGGGGAAAAACTGTTTTTT.

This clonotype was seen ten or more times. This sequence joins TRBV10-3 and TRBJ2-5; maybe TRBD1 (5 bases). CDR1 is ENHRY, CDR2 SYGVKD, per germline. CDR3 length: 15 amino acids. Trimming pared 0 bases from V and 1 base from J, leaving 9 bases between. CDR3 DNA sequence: TGTGCCATCAGTGAGTCCCCTAGGGGCCAAGAGACCCAGTACTTC. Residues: CAISESPRGQETQYF.

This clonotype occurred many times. The DNA for the CDR3 is TGTGCCAGCAGTTCCTGGACTAGCGGGAGACGCGGCACAGATACGCAGTATTTT. Translating it yields CASSSWTSGRRGTDTQYF. V and J are TRBV6-6 and TRBJ2-3, with 13 bases identical to TRBD2. The junction had 8 bases not matched to a gene; V was cut back by 4 bases and J by 1 base. The CDR3 covers 18 residues. Germline V gives CDR1 MNHNY, CDR2 SVGAGI (reference sequence).

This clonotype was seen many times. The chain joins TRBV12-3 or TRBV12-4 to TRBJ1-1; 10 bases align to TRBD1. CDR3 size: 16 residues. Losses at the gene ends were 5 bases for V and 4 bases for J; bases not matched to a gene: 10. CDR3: CASSPGIGQGVTEAFF. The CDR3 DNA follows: TGTGCCAGCAGTCCAGGAATAGGACAGGGGGTCACTGAAGCTTTCTTT.

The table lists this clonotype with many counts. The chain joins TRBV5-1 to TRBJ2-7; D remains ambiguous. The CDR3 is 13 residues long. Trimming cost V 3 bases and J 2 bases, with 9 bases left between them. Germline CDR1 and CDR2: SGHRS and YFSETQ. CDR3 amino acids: CASSSPQTYEQYF. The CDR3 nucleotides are TGCGCCAGCAGCTCCCCCCAGACCTACGAGCAGTACTTC.